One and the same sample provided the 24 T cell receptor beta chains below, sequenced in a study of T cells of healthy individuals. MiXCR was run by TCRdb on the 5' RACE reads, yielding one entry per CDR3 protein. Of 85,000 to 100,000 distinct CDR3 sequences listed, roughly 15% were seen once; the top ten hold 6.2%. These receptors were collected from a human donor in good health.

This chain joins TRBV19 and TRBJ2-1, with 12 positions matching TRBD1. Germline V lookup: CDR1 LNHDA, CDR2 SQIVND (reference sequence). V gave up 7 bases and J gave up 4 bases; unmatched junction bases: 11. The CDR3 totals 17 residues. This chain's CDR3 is CASKPSGTGGVYNEQFF. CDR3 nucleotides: TGTGCCAGTAAACCCTCCGGGACAGGGGGCGTTTACAATGAGCAGTTCTTC.

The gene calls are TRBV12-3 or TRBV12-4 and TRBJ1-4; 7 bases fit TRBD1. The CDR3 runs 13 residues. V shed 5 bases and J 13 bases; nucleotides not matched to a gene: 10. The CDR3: CASSPRTGWGLFF. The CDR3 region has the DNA TGTGCCAGCAGTCCTCGGACAGGCTGGGGACTGTTTTTT.

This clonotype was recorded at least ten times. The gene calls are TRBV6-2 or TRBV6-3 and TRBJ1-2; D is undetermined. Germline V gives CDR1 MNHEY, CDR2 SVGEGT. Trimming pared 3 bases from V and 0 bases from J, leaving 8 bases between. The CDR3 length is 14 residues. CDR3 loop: CASSYRQPNYGYTF. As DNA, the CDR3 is TGTGCCAGCAGTTATCGGCAACCTAACTATGGCTACACCTTC.

This CDR3 reads CASSLATGGAGGNTIYF. CDR3 DNA: TGTGCCAGCAGCTTAGCTACGGGGGGCGCAGGTGGAAACACCATATATTTT. V gene TRBV7-8 combines with J gene TRBJ1-3; a weak D match, TRBD1 (6 bases). V dropped 0 bases and J dropped 3 bases, with 15 bases sitting between them. This CDR3 contains 17 residues. Germline CDR1 is SGHVS and CDR2 is FQNEAQ. The variable domain in full, with the rest retrieved from reference TRBV7-8 and TRBJ1-3, is GAGVSQSPRYKVAKRGQDVALRCDPISGHVSLFWYQQALGQGPEFLTYFQNEAQLDKSGLPSDRFFAERPEGSVSTLKIQRTQQEDSAVYLCASSLATGGAGGNTIYFGEGSWLTVV.

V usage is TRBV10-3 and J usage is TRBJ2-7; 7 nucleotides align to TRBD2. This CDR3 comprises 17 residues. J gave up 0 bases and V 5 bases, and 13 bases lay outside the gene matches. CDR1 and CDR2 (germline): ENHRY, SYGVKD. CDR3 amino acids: CAISSAKGEGISYEQYF. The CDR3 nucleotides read TGTGCCATCAGTTCTGCAAAAGGGGAGGGAATCTCCTACGAGCAGTACTTC.

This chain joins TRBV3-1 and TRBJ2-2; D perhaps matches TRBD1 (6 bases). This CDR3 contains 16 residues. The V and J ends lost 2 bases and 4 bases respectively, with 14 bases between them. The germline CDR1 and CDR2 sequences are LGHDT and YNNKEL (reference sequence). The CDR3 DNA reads TGTGCCAGCAGCCAAAGACAGGCGAGGGGCACCGGGGAGCTGTTTTTT. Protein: CASSQRQARGTGELFF.

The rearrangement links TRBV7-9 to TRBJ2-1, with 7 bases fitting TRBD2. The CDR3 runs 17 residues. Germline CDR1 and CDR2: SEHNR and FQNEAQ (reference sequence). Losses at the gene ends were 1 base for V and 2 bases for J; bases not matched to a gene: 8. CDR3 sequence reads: CASSLGGGRRAYNEQFF. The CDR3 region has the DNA TGTGCCAGCAGCTTAGGGGGAGGGAGGAGGGCCTACAATGAGCAGTTCTTC.

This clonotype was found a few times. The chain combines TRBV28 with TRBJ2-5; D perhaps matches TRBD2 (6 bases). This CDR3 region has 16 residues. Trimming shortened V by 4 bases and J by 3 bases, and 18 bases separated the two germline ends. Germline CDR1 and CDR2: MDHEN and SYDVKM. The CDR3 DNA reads TGTGCCAGCAGTTCAGGACTACACCAAAGGGAAGAGACCCAGTACTTC. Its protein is CASSSGLHQREETQYF.

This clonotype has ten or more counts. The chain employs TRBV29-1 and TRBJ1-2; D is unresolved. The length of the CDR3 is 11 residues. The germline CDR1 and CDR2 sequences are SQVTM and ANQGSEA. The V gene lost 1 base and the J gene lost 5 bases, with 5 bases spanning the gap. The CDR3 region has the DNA TGCAGCGTTGAAGTGGGTTATGGCTACACCTTC. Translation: CSVEVGYGYTF.

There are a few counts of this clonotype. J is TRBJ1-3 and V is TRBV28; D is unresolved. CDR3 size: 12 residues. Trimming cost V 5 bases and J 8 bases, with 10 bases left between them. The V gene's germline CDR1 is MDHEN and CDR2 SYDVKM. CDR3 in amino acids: CASSPLRDTIYF. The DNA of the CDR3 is TGTGCCAGCAGTCCTCTAAGGGACACCATATATTTT.

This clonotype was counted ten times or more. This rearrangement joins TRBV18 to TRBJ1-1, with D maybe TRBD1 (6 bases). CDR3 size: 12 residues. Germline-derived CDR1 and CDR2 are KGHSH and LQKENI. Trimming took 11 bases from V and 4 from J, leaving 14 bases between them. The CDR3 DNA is TGTGCCTCGTGGGGGGCGGGCACTGAAGCTTTCTTT. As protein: CASWGAGTEAFF.

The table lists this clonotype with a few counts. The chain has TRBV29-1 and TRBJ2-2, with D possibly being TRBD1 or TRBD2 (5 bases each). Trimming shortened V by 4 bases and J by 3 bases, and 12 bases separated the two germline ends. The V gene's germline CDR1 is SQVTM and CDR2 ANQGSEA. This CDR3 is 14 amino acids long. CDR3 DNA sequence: TGCAGCGTTGCTTTTGTGGGGGACACCGGGGAGCTGTTTTTT. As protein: CSVAFVGDTGELFF.

CDR3 nucleotide sequence: TGCGCCAGCAGCTTGGAGCGGGGGGGCTACGAGCAGTACTTC. Translation: CASSLERGGYEQYF. The V call is TRBV5-1, the J call TRBJ2-7; 10 nucleotides line up with TRBD2. V shed 0 bases and J 3 bases; nucleotides not matched to a gene: 0. The CDR3 runs to 14 residues. The germline V gene encodes CDR1 SGHRS and CDR2 YFSETQ. Full variable domain (remainder filled in from reference TRBV5-1 and TRBJ2-7): KAGVTQTPRYLIKTRGQQVTLSCSPISGHRSVSWYQQTPGQGLQFLFEYFSETQRNKGNFPGRFSGRQFSNSRSEMNVSTLELGDSALYLCASSLERGGYEQYFGPGTRLTVT.

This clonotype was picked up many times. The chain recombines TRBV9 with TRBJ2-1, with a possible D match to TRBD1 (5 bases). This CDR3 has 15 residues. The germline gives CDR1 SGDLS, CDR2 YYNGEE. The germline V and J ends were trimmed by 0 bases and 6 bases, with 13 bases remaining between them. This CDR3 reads CASSVEAGLGNEQFF. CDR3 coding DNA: TGTGCCAGCAGCGTAGAGGCAGGGCTGGGCAATGAGCAGTTCTTC.

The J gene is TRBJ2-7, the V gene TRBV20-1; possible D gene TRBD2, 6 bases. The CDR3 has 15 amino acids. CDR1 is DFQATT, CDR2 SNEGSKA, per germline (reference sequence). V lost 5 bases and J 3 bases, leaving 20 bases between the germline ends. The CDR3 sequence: CSAAGAGRSFYEQYF. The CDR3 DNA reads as TGCAGTGCTGCCGGGGCGGGGCGAAGCTTCTACGAGCAGTACTTC.

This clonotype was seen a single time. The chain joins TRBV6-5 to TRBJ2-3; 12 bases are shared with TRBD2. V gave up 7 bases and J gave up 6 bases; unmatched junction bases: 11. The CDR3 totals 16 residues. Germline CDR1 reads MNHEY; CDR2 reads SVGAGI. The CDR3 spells CASTTSGGTPSDTQYF. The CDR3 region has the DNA TGTGCCAGCACTACTAGCGGGGGGACTCCTTCGGATACGCAGTATTTT.

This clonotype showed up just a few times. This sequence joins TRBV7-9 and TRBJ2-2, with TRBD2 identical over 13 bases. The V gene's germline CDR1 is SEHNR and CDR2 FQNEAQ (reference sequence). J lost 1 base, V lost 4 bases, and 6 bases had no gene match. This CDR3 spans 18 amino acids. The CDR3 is CASSSWTSGSGNTGELFF. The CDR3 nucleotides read TGTGCCAGCAGCTCTTGGACTAGCGGGAGTGGGAACACCGGGGAGCTGTTTTTT.

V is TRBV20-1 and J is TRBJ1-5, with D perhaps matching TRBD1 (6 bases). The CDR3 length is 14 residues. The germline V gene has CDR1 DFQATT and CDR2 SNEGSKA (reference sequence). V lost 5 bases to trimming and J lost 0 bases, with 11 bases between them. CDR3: CSARDIYSNQPQHF. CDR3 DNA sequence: TGCAGTGCTCGGGACATATATAGCAATCAGCCCCAGCATTTT.

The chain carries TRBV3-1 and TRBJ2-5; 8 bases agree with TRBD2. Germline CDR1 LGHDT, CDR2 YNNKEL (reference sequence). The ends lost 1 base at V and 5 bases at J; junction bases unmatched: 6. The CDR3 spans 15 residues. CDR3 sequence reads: CASSQGAGVLETQYF. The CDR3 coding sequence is TGTGCCAGCAGCCAAGGAGCGGGAGTCTTGGAGACCCAGTACTTC.

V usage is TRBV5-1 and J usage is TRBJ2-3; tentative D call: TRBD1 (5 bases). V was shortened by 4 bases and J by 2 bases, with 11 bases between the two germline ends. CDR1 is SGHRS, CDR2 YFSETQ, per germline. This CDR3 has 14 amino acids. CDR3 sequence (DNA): TGCGCCAGCAGCACGCAGGGAATCACAGATACGCAGTATTTT. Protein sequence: CASSTQGITDTQYF. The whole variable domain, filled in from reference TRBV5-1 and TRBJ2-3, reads KAGVTQTPRYLIKTRGQQVTLSCSPISGHRSVSWYQQTPGQGLQFLFEYFSETQRNKGNFPGRFSGRQFSNSRSEMNVSTLELGDSALYLCASSTQGITDTQYFGPGTRLTVL.

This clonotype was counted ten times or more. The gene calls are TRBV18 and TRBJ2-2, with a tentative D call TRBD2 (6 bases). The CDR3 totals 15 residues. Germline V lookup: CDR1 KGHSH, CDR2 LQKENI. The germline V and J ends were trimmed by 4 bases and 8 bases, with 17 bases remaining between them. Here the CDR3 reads CASSRGGRSTGELFF. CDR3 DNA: TGTGCCAGCTCACGGGGAGGACGGTCTACGGGGGAGCTGTTTTTT.

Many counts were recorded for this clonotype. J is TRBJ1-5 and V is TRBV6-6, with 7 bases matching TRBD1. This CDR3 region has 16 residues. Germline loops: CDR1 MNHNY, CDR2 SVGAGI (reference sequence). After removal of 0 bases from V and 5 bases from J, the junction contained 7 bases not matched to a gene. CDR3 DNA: TGTGCCAGCAGTTACTCCCCCGGGACAGATTATCAGCCCCAGCATTTT. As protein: CASSYSPGTDYQPQHF.

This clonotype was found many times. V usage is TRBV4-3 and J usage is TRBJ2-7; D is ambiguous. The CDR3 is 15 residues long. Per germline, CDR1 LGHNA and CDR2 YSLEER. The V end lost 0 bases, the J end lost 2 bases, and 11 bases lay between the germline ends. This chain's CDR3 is CASSQDLERAYEQYF. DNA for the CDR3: TGCGCCAGCAGCCAAGATCTGGAAAGGGCCTACGAGCAGTACTTC.

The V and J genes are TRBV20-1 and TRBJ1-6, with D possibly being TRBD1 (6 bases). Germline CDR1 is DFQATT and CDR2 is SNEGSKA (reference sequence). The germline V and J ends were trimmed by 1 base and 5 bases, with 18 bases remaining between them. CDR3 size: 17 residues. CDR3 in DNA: TGCAGTGCTAGAGCCCGAGGGGGGGGACATAATAATTCACCCCTCCACTTT. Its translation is CSARARGGGHNNSPLHF.